Listed below are T cell receptor beta chains from one sample, sequenced in a study of blood T cell repertoires in COVID-19. Sequenced by immunoSEQ multiplex PCR; TCRdb stores in-frame clones only, minus some. This table has around 180,000 clones, roughly 88% appearing once. What was sequenced was peripheral blood. The source of these receptors is a man in his sixties with acute or convalescent COVID-19. CDR3s include the opening cysteine and the closing phenylalanine or tryptophan. D genes are given only for firm matches. Some rows have no size entry. The others give once, few or many, or a class for an expanded clone.

TRBV5-1	NA	NA	TRBJ2-1	14	TGCGCCAGCAGCTTCGCGGACAGACACAATGAGCAGTTCTTC	CASSFADRHNEQFF
TRBV20-1	NA	NA	TRBJ1-2	9	TGCAGTGACAGCTATGGCTACACCTTC	CSDSYGYTF
TRBV30	TRBD2	NA	TRBJ2-7	16	TGTGCCTGGAGGGCGACTAGCGGGAGGGTGGGTTACGAGCAGTACTTC	CAWRATSGRVGYEQYF
TRBV7-2	TRBD1	many	TRBJ2-7	15	TGTGCCAGCAGCTTAGCTGCGGGACAGGGCTACGAGCAGTACTTC	CASSLAAGQGYEQYF
TRBV5-1	TRBD2	NA	TRBJ2-3	17	TGCGCCAGCAGCTTGGCCCTAGCGGGAGGTGCCACAGATACGCAGTATTTT	CASSLALAGGATDTQYF
TRBV7-6	NA	NA	TRBJ1-6	13	TGTGCCAGCAGCTTAGGCAGGGAATCACCCCTCCACTTT	CASSLGRESPLHF
TRBV30	TRBD1	NA	TRBJ2-5	13	TGTGCCTGGAGCCGGGACAGTCAAGAGACCCAGTACTTC	CAWSRDSQETQYF
TRBV3-1/TRBV3-2	NA	NA	TRBJ1-1	14	TGTGCCAGCAGCCAAGATTACACCAAGTTGGAAGCTTTCTTT	CASSQDYTKLEAFF
TRBV19	TRBD2	NA	TRBJ2-7	14	TGTGCCAGTAGCCAACTAGCGGCCTCCTACGAGCAGTACTTC	CASSQLAASYEQYF
TRBV7-8	TRBD2	NA	TRBJ2-4	18	TGTGCCAGCAGCTTATTACCTAGCGGGAGTGGCACCAAAAACATTCAGTACTTC	CASSLLPSGSGTKNIQYF
TRBV27	TRBD1	NA	TRBJ1-1	16	TGTGCCAGCAGTTCGTACAGGGGGAGTTTGAACACTGAAGCTTTCTTT	CASSSYRGSLNTEAFF
TRBV19	NA	NA	TRBJ1-1	18	TGTGCCAGTAGTATGACGGCCTCCCACCAAGGCCCAGGGACTGAAGCTTTCTTT	CASSMTASHQGPGTEAFF
TRBV5-1	NA	NA	TRBJ2-3	19	TGCGCCAGCAGCTTGAGGCGTGGTAGCGGCATACCTAGCACAGATACGCAGTATTTT	CASSLRRGSGIPSTDTQYF
TRBV11-2	NA	NA	TRBJ1-1	14	TGTGCCAGCAGCTTTTCCTCAGGCTCCACTGAAGCTTTCTTT	CASSFSSGSTEAFF
TRBV7-9	NA	NA	TRBJ1-2	16	TGTGCCAGCAGCTCGAAACAGGGAGAAGCTAACTATGGCTACACCTTC	CASSSKQGEANYGYTF
TRBV2	NA	NA	TRBJ2-3	15	TGTGCCAGCAGTCTAACAGACCCTAGCACAGATACGCAGTATTTT	CASSLTDPSTDTQYF
TRBV7-8	TRBD1	NA	TRBJ2-3	15	TGTGCCAGCAGCCCACAGGGGCTTAGCACAGATACGCAGTATTTT	CASSPQGLSTDTQYF
TRBV5-1	TRBD1	NA	TRBJ2-2	14	TGCGCCACCCGGGACAGGGGAAACACCGGGGAGCTGTTTTTT	CATRDRGNTGELFF